This T cell receptor (beta chain) appears in the sequencing data of a study of shared clonotypes between healthy human individuals. Looking at the study overall: The study drew on a couple of women and three men aged 18 to 49 as donors.

V gave up 7 bases and J gave up 3 bases, with 13 bases separating them. The length of the CDR3 is 14 residues. Germline V gene sequence: CDR1 SEHNR, CDR2 FQNEAQ (reference sequence). Assay: immunoSEQ multiplex PCR; the TCRdb copy retains only in-frame clones and omits some. The sample holds over a million clones, 98% seen once. About this clone itself: Its target is not known.

General observations from the study: Non-shared clonotypes had lower generation probabilities than clonotypes shared by all four sorted-subset donors. Only blood samples were collected, and tissue repertoires likely differ. Shared across a few donors were around 5% of the naive CD4 clonotypes.

The rearrangement joins TRBV7-9 to TRBJ2-1; the D is unclear. The material sequenced was naive CD4+ T cells sorted from blood. As to subset: CD45RA+ positively selected. The sequence was collected from a man under 40 in good health. The CDR3 DNA follows: TGTGCCAGCACCCCCGGCCTCGTCTACAATGAGCAGTTCTTC. Translating it yields CASTPGLVYNEQFF.